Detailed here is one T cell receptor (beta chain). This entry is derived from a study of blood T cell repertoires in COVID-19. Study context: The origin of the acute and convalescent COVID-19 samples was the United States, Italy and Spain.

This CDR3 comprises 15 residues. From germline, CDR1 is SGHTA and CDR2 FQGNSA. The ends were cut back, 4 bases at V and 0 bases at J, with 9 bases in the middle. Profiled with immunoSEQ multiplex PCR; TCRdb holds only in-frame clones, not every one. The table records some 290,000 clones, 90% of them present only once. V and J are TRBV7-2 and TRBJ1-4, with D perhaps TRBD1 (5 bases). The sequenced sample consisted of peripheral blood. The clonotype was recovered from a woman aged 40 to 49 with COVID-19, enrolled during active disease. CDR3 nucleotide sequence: TGTGCCAGCAGCTACGGGGGTGCAACTAATGAAAAACTGTTTTTT. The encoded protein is CASSYGGATNEKLFF.